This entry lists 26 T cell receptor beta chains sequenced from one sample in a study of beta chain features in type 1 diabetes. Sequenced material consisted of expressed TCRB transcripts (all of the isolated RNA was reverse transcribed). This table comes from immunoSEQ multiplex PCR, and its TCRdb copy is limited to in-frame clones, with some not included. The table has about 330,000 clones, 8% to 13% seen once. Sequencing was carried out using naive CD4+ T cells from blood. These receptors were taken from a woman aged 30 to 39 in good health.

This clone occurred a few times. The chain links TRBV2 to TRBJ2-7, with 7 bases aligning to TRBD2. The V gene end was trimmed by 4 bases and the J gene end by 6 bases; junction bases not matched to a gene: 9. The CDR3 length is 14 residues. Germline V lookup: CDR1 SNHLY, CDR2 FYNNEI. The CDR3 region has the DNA TGTGCCAGCAGTGTACTAGCGCGTAGCCTCGAGCAGTACTTC. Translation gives CASSVLARSLEQYF.

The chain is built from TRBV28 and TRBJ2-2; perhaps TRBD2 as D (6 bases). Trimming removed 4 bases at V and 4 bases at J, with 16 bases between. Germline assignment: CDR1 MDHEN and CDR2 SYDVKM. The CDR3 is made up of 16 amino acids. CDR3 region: CASSSFGTPGTGELFF. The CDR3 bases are TGTGCCAGCAGTTCTTTCGGGACTCCTGGCACCGGGGAGCTGTTTTTT.

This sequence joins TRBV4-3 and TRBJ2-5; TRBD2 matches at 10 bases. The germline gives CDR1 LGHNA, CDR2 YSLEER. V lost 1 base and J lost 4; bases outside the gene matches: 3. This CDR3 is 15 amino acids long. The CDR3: CASSQVGLAVETQYF. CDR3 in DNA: TGCGCCAGCAGCCAAGTTGGACTAGCGGTAGAGACCCAGTACTTC.

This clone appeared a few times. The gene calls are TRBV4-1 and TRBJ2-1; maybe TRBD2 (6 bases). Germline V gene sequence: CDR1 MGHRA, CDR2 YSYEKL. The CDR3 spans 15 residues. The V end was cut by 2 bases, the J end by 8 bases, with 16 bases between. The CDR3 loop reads CASSQPLRERHEQFF. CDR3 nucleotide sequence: TGCGCCAGCAGCCAACCCCTCCGGGAGCGACATGAGCAGTTCTTC.

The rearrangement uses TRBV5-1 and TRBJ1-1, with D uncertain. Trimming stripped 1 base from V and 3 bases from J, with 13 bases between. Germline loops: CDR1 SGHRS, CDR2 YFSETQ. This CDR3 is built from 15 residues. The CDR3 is CASSLRTQEDTEAFF. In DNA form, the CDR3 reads TGCGCCAGCAGCTTGAGAACACAAGAGGACACTGAAGCTTTCTTT. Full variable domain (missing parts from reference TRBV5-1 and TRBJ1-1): KAGVTQTPRYLIKTRGQQVTLSCSPISGHRSVSWYQQTPGQGLQFLFEYFSETQRNKGNFPGRFSGRQFSNSRSEMNVSTLELGDSALYLCASSLRTQEDTEAFFGQGTRLTVV.

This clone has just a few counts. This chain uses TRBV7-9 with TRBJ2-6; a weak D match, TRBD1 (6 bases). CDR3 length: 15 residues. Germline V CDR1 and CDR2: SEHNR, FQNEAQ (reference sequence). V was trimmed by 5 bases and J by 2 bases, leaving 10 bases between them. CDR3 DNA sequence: TGTGCCAGCAGCCTAGGACAGCCTGGGGCCAACGTCCTGACTTTC. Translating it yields CASSLGQPGANVLTF.

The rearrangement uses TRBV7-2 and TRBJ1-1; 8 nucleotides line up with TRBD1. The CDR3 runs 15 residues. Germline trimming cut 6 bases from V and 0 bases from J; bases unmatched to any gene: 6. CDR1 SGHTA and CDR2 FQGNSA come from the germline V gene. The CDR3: CASRPGQVMNTEAFF. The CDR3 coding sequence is TGTGCCAGCAGACCGGGACAGGTAATGAACACTGAAGCTTTCTTT.

CDR3 sequence: CASSATGGTGPETQYF. The CDR3 region has the DNA TGTGCCAGCAGCGCTACTGGGGGGACCGGTCCAGAGACCCAGTACTTC. The chain has TRBV7-3 and TRBJ2-5; the D gene is possibly TRBD2 (6 bases). The germline V gene has CDR1 SGHTA and CDR2 FQGTGA. Trimming took off 5 bases at V and 4 bases at J, with 20 bases between the two ends. The CDR3 spans 16 residues.

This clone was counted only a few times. CDR3 region: CASSTGTGGWGETQYF. In DNA, the CDR3 is TGTGCCAGCAGCACCGGGACAGGGGGTTGGGGAGAGACCCAGTACTTC. This chain uses TRBV28 with TRBJ2-5, with 11 bases lining up with TRBD1. Germline-derived CDR1 and CDR2 are MDHEN and SYDVKM. This CDR3 has 16 residues. With 6 bases clipped from V and 4 bases from J, the junction kept 10 bases outside the gene matches. Together with reference TRBV28 and TRBJ2-5, the CDR3 gives the full variable domain: DVKVTQSSRYLVKRTGEKVFLECVQDMDHENMFWYRQDPGLGLRLIYFSYDVKMKEKGDIPEGYSVSREKKERFSLILESASTNQTSMYLCASSTGTGGWGETQYFGPGTRLLVL.

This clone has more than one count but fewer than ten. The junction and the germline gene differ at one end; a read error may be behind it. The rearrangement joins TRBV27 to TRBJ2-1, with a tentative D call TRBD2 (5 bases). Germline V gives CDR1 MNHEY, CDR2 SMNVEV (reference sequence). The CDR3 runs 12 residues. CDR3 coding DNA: TGTGCCAGCAGTTTACGCTGGGGAGAGCTGTTCTTC. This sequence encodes CASSLRWGELFF.

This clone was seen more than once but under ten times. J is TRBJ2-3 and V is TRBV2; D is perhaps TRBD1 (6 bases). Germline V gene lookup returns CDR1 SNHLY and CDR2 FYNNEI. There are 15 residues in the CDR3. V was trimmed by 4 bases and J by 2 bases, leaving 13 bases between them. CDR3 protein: CASSANRVYTDTQYF. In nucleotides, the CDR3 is TGTGCCAGCAGTGCTAACAGGGTGTACACAGATACGCAGTATTTT. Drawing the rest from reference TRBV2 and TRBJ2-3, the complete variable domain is EPEVTQTPSHQVTQMGQEVILRCVPISNHLYFYWYRQILGQKVEFLVSFYNNEISEKSEIFDDQFSVERPDGSNFTLKIRSTKLEDSAMYFCASSANRVYTDTQYFGPGTRLTVL.

The CDR3 is CASSPAGLAGNTGELFF. The CDR3 nucleotides read TGTGCCAGCAGCCCCGCGGGGCTAGCGGGTAACACCGGGGAGCTGTTTTTT. This chain joins TRBV5-4 and TRBJ2-2; 8 nucleotides align to TRBD2. Germline CDR1 and CDR2: SGHNT and YYREEE (reference sequence). This CDR3 contains 17 residues. The trim removed 4 bases at V and 2 bases at J, leaving 10 bases unmatched.

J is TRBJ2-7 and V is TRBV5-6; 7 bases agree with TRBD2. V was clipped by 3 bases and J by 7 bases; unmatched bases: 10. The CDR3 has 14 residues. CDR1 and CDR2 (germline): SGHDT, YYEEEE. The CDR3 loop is CASSWGLPSVEQYF. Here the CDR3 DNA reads TGTGCCAGCAGCTGGGGACTACCCTCGGTTGAGCAGTACTTC. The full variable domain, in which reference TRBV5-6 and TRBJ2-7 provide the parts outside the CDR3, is DAGVTQSPTHLIKTRGQQVTLRCSPKSGHDTVSWYQQALGQGPQFIFQYYEEEERQRGNFPDRFSGHQFPNYSSELNVNALLLGDSALYLCASSWGLPSVEQYFGPGTRLTVT.

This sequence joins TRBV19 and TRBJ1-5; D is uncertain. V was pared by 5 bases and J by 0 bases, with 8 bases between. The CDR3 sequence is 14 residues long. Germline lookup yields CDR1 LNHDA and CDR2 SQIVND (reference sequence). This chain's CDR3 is CASSVKISNQPQHF. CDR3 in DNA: TGTGCCAGTAGTGTCAAAATTAGCAATCAGCCCCAGCATTTT. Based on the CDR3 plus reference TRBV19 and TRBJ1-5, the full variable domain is DGGITQSPKYLFRKEGQNVTLSCEQNLNHDAMYWYRQDPGQGLRLIYYSQIVNDFQKGDIAEGYSVSREKKESFPLTVTSAQKNPTAFYLCASSVKISNQPQHFGDGTRLSIL.

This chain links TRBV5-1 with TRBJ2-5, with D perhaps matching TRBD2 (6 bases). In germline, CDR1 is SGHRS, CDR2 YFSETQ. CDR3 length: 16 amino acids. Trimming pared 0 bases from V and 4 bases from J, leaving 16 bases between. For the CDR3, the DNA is TGCGCCAGCAGCTTGGATGTAGCAACCGGGGGAGAGACCCAGTACTTC. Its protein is CASSLDVATGGETQYF.

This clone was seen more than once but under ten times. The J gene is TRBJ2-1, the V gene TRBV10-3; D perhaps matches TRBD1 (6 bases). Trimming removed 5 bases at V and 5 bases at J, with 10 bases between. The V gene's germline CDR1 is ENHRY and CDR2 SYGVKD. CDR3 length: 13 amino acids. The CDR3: CAISRTENNEQFF. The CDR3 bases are TGTGCCATCAGTAGGACAGAGAACAATGAGCAGTTCTTC.

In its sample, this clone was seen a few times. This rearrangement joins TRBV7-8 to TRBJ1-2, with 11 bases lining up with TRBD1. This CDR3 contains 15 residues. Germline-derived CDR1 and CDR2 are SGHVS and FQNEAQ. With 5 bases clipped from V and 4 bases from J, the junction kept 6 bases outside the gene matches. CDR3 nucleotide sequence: TGTGCCAGCAGCCCCGGGACAGGGGGTTTCTATGGCTACACCTTC. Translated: CASSPGTGGFYGYTF.

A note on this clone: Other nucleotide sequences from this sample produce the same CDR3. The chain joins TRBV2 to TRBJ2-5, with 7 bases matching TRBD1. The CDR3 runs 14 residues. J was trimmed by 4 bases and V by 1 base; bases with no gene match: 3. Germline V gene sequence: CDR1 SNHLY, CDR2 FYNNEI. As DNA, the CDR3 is TGTGCCAGCAGTGAAGTGTCAGGGGGAGAGACCCAGTACTTC. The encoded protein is CASSEVSGGETQYF.

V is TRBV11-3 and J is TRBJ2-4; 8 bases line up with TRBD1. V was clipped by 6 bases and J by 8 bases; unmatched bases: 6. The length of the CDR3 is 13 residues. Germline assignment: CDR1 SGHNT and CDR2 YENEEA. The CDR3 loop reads CASSSGGADIQYF. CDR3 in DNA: TGTGCCAGCAGTTCAGGGGGCGCGGACATTCAGTACTTC.

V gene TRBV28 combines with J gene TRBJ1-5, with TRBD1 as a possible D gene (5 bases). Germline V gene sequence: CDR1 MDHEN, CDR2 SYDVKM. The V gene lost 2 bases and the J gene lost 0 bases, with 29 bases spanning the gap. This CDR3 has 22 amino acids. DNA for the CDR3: TGTGCCAGCAGTTTAACGGGACTTGCCCGGGGAGGATTTCGCTATAGCAATCAGCCCCAGCATTTT. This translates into CASSLTGLARGGFRYSNQPQHF.

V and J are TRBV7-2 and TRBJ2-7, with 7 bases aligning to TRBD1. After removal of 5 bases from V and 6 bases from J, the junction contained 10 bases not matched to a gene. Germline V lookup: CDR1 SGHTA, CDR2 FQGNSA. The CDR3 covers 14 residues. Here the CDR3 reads CASSPREGGAEQYF. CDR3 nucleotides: TGTGCCAGCAGCCCCCGGGAAGGGGGCGCCGAGCAGTACTTC.

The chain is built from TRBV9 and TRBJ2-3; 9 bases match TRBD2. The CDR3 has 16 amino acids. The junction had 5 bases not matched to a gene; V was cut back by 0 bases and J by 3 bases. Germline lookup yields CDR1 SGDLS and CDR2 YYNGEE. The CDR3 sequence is CASSVGWTSVTDTQYF. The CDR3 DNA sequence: TGTGCCAGCAGCGTAGGATGGACTAGCGTGACAGATACGCAGTATTTT.

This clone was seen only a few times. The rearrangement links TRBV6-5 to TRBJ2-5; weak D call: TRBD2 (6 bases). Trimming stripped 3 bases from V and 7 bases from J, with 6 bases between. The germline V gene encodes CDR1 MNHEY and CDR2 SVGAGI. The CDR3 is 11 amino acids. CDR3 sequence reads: CASSYSGTQYF. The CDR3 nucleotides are TGTGCCAGCAGTTATAGCGGGACCCAGTACTTC.

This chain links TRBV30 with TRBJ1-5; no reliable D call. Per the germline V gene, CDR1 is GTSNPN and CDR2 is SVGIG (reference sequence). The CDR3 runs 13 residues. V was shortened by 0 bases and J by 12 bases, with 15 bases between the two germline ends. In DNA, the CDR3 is TGTGCCTGGAGTGTACTAGGAAACCGACGCCAGCATTTT. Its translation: CAWSVLGNRRQHF. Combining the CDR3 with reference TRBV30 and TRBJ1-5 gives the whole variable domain SQTIHQWPATLVQPVGSPLSLECTVEGTSNPNLYWYRQAAGRGLQLLFYSVGIGQISSEVPQNLSASRPQDRQFILSSKKLLLSDSGFYLCAWSVLGNRRQHFGDGTRLSIL.

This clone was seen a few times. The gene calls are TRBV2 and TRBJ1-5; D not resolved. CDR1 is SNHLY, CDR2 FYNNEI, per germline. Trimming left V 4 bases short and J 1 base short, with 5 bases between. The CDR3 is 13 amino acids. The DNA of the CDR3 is TGTGCCAGCAGTGGGGAGAGCAATCAGCCCCAGCATTTT. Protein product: CASSGESNQPQHF.

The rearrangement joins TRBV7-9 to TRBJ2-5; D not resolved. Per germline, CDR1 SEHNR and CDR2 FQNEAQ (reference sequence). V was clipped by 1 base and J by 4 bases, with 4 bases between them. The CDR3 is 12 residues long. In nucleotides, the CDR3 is TGTGCCAGCAGCTTAGGAGCAGAGACCCAGTACTTC. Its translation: CASSLGAETQYF.